Listed below are T cell receptor beta chains from one sample, sequenced in a study of blood T cells in healthy people across ages. Using its own MiXCR run on the 5' RACE reads, TCRdb lists one record per CDR3 protein. The repertoire holds 500,000 to 550,000 distinct CDR3 sequences, with less than 25% as singletons. These same records also appear under a second study, on T cells of mothers and their children.

The sequenced material came from blood. The receptors derive from a boy between 5 and 17 years old in good health. CDR3s include the opening cysteine and the closing phenylalanine or tryptophan.

v_call	j_call	cdr3_aa
TRBV7-2	.	CASSLGQGAPYEQYF
TRBV7-3	TRBJ2-2	CASSFPPRAGGDTGELFF
TRBV20-1	.	CRQLDEGTTYEQYF
TRBV5-1	TRBJ2-7	CASSPTAREIYEQYF
TRBV5-1	TRBJ2-7	CASSSLSGTGGFYEQYF
TRBV10-3	TRBJ2-5	CASAGGNEETQYF
TRBV5-1	TRBJ2-1	CASSLMAATTYNEQFF
TRBV19	TRBJ1-5	CASSTTGAPNQPQHF
TRBV11-2	TRBJ2-5	CASSQPTYSPRPGETQYF
TRBV11-2	TRBJ2-1	CASSTPAYQTSGSSYNEQFF
TRBV20-1	TRBJ2-1	CSASKVGGGDYNEQFF
TRBV9	TRBJ1-2	CASSQDGGRGYGYTF
TRBV11-2	TRBJ1-4	CASSIQAGQGGEELFF
TRBV28	TRBJ2-7	CASSSHPGVPYF
TRBV4-2	TRBJ1-4	CASSQEPHEKLFF
TRBV6-1	TRBJ1-2	CASSSGQGVSNYGYTF
TRBV7-9	.	CASSFPGAESSYEQYF
TRBV29-1	TRBJ2-1	CSVERGQGDERFF
TRBV7-9	TRBJ2-1	CASSLGSSIPYNEQFF
TRBV19	TRBJ1-1	CASSIGGGITEAFF
TRBV29-1	TRBJ2-7	CSGIDRSLNEQYF
TRBV6-5	TRBJ1-1	CASANYRGTEAFF
TRBV4-2	.	CASSQETSGNYEQYF
TRBV7-2	TRBJ2-5	CASTGSGEYQETQYF
TRBV10-3	TRBJ1-1	CAISVTGETEAFF
TRBV28	TRBJ1-3	CASRTAGAGNTIYF
TRBV5-6	TRBJ2-5	CASSFLEETQYF
TRBV15	TRBJ1-2	CATSRVSRQGQFDF
TRBV12-3/TRBV12-4	TRBJ1-6	CASSYETYNSPLHF
TRBV3-1	TRBJ2-1	CASSQDSRRSESSYNEQFF
TRBV27	TRBJ1-2	CASSLLGQGGFGYTF
TRBV6-5	TRBJ2-4	CASSYSGQGKNIQYF
TRBV5-4	TRBJ2-3	CASSFKGSNTQYF
TRBV4-2	TRBJ1-2	CASSAQGQRMYGYTF
TRBV18	TRBJ2-5	CASSPNQGAAVETQYF
TRBV20-1	TRBJ2-5	CSADSGGRETQYF
TRBV6-5	TRBJ1-5	CASSSWVSQPQHF
TRBV29-1	TRBJ2-3	CSDNDPLGDTQYF
TRBV4-3	TRBJ2-2	CASSHHNGAVLATTGELFF
TRBV7-3	TRBJ2-7	CASSLDSFRGEQYF
TRBV7-9	TRBJ1-2	CASSPGQNYGYTF
TRBV4-2	TRBJ2-3	CASSQTAAAYTDTQYF
TRBV28	TRBJ2-3	CASSPLRADTQYF
TRBV24-1	TRBJ2-1	CATSGERQFF
TRBV5-1	TRBJ1-4	CASSLSPTSAQLFF
TRBV7-3	.	CASSLLGLAAPYEQYF
TRBV5-1	TRBJ2-7	CASSLGDRVDEQYF
TRBV11-3	TRBJ2-1	CASSPGRMGLVDEQFF
TRBV4-1	TRBJ2-5	CASSHRLARETQYF
TRBV20-1	TRBJ2-4	CSARFRGGENIQYF
TRBV28	TRBJ2-4	CASSIGSGRVKNIQYF
TRBV29-1	TRBJ2-7	CSVGRLAGSYEQYF
TRBV20-1	TRBJ1-6	CSAKNDRDNSPLHF
TRBV29-1	TRBJ2-1	CSTGLAGGYNEQFF
TRBV28	TRBJ2-7	CASSLSAHGTSGSYEQYF